Below, one T cell receptor (beta chain) is given with its context. The CDR3 loop spans 16 amino acids. Unmatched junction bases numbered 9, after V lost 7 bases and J lost 2 bases. Germline V gene sequence: CDR1 PRHDT, CDR2 FYEKMQ (reference sequence). The data originate from a study of cytomegalovirus exposure and HLA in healthy donors. The PCR employed 60 Vbeta primers together with 13 Jbeta primers. Profiling relied on immunoSEQ multiplex PCR, and the TCRdb table lists in-frame clones only, not all of them. The data contain 90,000 to 110,000 clones, roughly 67% of them singletons. The chain has TRBV13 and TRBJ2-1, with TRBD2 matching over 9 bases. Sequenced: PBMCs. This receptor was identified in a man aged 35 to 55 in good health and CMV-seronegative. This CDR3 is CASTPKAGGTYNEQFF. DNA for the CDR3: TGTGCCAGCACCCCTAAAGCGGGGGGTACCTACAATGAGCAGTTCTTC.